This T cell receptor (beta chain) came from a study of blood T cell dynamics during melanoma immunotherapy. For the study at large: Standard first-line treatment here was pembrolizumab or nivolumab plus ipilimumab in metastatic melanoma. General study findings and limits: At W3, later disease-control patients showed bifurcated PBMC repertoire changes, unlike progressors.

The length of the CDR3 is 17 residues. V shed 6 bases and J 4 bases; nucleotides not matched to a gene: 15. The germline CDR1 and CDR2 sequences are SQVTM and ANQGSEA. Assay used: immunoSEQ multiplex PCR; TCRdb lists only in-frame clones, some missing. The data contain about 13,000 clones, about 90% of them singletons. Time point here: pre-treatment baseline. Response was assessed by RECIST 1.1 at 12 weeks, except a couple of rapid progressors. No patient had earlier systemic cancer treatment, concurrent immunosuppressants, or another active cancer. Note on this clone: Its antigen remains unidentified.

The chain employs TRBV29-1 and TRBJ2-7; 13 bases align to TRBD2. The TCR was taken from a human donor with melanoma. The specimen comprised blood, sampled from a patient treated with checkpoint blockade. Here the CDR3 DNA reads TGCAGCGTGCCTGGACTAGCGGGAGTCCCAACCGAATACGAGCAGTACTTC. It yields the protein CSVPGLAGVPTEYEQYF.